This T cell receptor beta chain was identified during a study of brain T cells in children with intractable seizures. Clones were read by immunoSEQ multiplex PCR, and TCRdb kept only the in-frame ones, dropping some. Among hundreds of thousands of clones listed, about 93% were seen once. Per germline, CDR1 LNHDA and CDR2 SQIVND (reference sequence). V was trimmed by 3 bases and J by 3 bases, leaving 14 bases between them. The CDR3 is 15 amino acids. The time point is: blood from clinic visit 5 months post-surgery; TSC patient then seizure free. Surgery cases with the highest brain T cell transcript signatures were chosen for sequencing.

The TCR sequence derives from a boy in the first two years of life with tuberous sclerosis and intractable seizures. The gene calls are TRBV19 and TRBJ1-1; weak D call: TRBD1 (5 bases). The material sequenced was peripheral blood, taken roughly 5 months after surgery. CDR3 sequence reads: CASSISREADTEAFF. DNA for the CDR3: TGTGCCAGTAGTATCTCCAGGGAAGCGGACACTGAAGCTTTCTTT.